Listed below are T cell receptor beta chains from one sample, sequenced in a study of radiation and T cells in renal cell carcinoma. TCRdb keeps only in-frame clones here, not all; method: immunoSEQ multiplex PCR. The table has 130,000 to 150,000 clones, roughly 84% seen once. Sequences were derived from blood, sampled from a patient whose treatment included radiotherapy and nephrectomy. Every receptor here comes from a woman between 50 and 59 years old with renal cell carcinoma. Each CDR3 is given with its conserved first and last residue. D genes are given only for firm matches. Rows may omit the clone size; those that give it use once, few, many or a size class.

V gene	clone size	D gene	J gene	CDR3 length	CDR3 DNA	CDR3 protein
TRBV6-1	-	TRBD2	TRBJ2-5	16	TGTGCCAGCAGTGCCCGACTAGCGGGGTTCCAAGAGACCCAGTACTTC	CASSARLAGFQETQYF
TRBV19	-	-	TRBJ1-1	15	TGTGCCAGTACTTCCTACGGGACCTGGAACACTGAAGCTTTCTTT	CASTSYGTWNTEAFF
TRBV11-3	-	-	TRBJ1-4	13	TGTGCCAGCAGCTTGGGTCCAACGGAAAAACTGTTTTTT	CASSLGPTEKLFF
TRBV4-2	-	TRBD1	TRBJ1-4	16	TGTGCCAGCAGCCAAGAGGGGACAGGGGGTACCGAAGGACTGTTTTTT	CASSQEGTGGTEGLFF
TRBV30	few	-	TRBJ1-6	11	TGTGCCTGGAAAGGGAATTCACCCCTCCACTTT	CAWKGNSPLHF
TRBV7-9	-	-	TRBJ2-7	15	TGTGCCAGCAGCTTAGTATCCAGGGCGGCCTACGAGCAGTACTTC	CASSLVSRAAYEQYF
TRBV7-8	-	-	TRBJ2-1	16	TGTGCCAGCAGCTTAGTGGGCGGGGGCCCCTACAATGAGCAGTTCTTC	CASSLVGGGPYNEQFF
TRBV11-2	-	-	TRBJ2-1	12	TGTGCCAGCAGCTTAGGTAGCACTGAGCAGTTCTTC	CASSLGSTEQFF
TRBV18	-	-	TRBJ1-2	11	TGTGCCAGCTCAATAGCCGAGAGCTACACCTTC	CASSIAESYTF
TRBV5-1	few	-	TRBJ2-5	14	TGCGCCAGCAGCTTGGCAGGGGCGAGGGAGACCCAGTACTTC	CASSLAGARETQYF
TRBV4-1	-	-	TRBJ1-1	15	TGCGCCAGCAGCCACCCCGGGACAAGGAACACTGAAGCTTTCTTT	CASSHPGTRNTEAFF
TRBV18	-	-	TRBJ2-3	16	TGTGCCAGCTCACCGGGATTTGGGGCCAGCACAGATACGCAGTATTTT	CASSPGFGASTDTQYF
TRBV7-8	-	-	TRBJ2-3	14	TGTGCCAGCCTAGACAGGATTCGCGCAGATACGCAGTATTTT	CASLDRIRADTQYF
TRBV7-9	-	-	TRBJ1-1	12	TGTGCCAGCAGCGCACAGTCCACTGAAGCTTTCTTT	CASSAQSTEAFF
TRBV7-9	-	-	TRBJ1-6	15	TGTGCCAGCAGCCCCCCGTTAGTATATAATTCACCCCTCCACTTT	CASSPPLVYNSPLHF
TRBV4-1	-	-	TRBJ1-6	17	TGCGCCAGCAGCCAATTGGGCAAAGAAAAGGGAGGTTCACCCCTCCACTTT	CASSQLGKEKGGSPLHF
TRBV30	once	-	TRBJ1-5	14	TGTGCCTGGAGTCCCGGACCGAGCGGTCAGCCCCAGCATTTT	CAWSPGPSGQPQHF
TRBV7-9	-	-	TRBJ1-5	17	TGTGCCAGCAGCTTAGTGAGCACATTCGCGAGCAATCAGCCCCAGCATTTT	CASSLVSTFASNQPQHF
TRBV7-9	-	TRBD2	TRBJ2-2	15	TGTGCCAGCAGCCCACGGGGGGGCGGCACCGGGGAGCTGTTTTTT	CASSPRGGGTGELFF
TRBV25-1	once	-	TRBJ1-1	11	TGTGCCAGCAGACGGGGAAAAGAAGCTTTCTTT	CASRRGKEAFF
TRBV9	-	TRBD2	TRBJ2-1	15	TGTGCCAGCAGCGAACTAGCGACCTCCTACAATGAGCAGTTCTTC	CASSELATSYNEQFF
TRBV9	-	TRBD1	TRBJ1-2	16	TGTGCCAGCAGCGTTTTTCCGGGACAGGGTTATAGTGGCTACACCTTC	CASSVFPGQGYSGYTF
TRBV19	-	-	TRBJ1-2	15	TGTGCCAGTAGTATAGAGCCCGATTCTATCTATGGCTACACCTTC	CASSIEPDSIYGYTF
TRBV6-1	-	TRBD1	TRBJ1-2	15	TGTGCCAGCCGGGAGGGGGACAGCCACTTCTATGGCTACACCTTC	CASREGDSHFYGYTF
TRBV7-2	-	TRBD1	TRBJ1-2	13	TGTGCCAGCAGCTTAGGGACAGGGTATGGCTACACCTTC	CASSLGTGYGYTF
TRBV18	-	TRBD1	TRBJ1-2	13	TGTGCCAGTTATCCGGGACAGGGTTCCGGCTACACCTTC	CASYPGQGSGYTF
TRBV16	-	-	TRBJ1-4	16	TGTGCCAGCAGCCAATCGGGCAGGGGCGCAAATGAAAAACTGTTTTTT	CASSQSGRGANEKLFF
TRBV5-1	-	TRBD1	TRBJ1-1	15	TGCGCCAGCAGCGCCACAGGGGCTCCGGTCACTGAAGCTTTCTTT	CASSATGAPVTEAFF
TRBV5-6	-	-	TRBJ1-1	14	TGTGCCAGCAGCAGGACGGACATGAACACTGAAGCTTTCTTT	CASSRTDMNTEAFF
TRBV6-5	-	TRBD1	TRBJ1-1	12	TGTGCCAGCAGTTACCCGGACAGGGAAGCTTTCTTT	CASSYPDREAFF
TRBV4-2	-	TRBD2	TRBJ2-5	17	TGTGCCAGCAGCCAATTCCCGACTAGCGGGGGGGATGTGACCCAGTACTTC	CASSQFPTSGGDVTQYF
TRBV15	-	-	TRBJ2-3	15	TGTGCCACCAGCAGAGAGGGGGTGGTGGCAGATACGCAGTATTTT	CATSREGVVADTQYF
TRBV5-1	-	TRBD1	TRBJ2-7	14	TGCGCCAGCAGCTTGCGACAGGGGGTCCGCGAGCAGTACTTC	CASSLRQGVREQYF
TRBV5-5	-	-	TRBJ1-1	16	TGTGCCAGCAGCTTCACACAGGATTTCATGAACACTGAAGCTTTCTTT	CASSFTQDFMNTEAFF
TRBV25-1	-	-	TRBJ1-1	13	TGTGCCAGCAGTTTGGGCGCGGACACTGAAGCTTTCTTT	CASSLGADTEAFF
TRBV19	-	TRBD1	TRBJ2-7	16	TGTGCCAGTAGTATTTTTCCAGGGACAGGGGGTAACGAGCAGTACTTC	CASSIFPGTGGNEQYF
TRBV6-1	few	-	TRBJ1-1	11	TGTGCCAGCATCCTCGAGATACAAGCTTTCTTT	CASILEIQAFF
TRBV6-5	-	-	TRBJ2-2	14	TGTGCCAGCAGTCAGACAGGTCCCGTTGTGGAGCTGTTTTTT	CASSQTGPVVELFF
TRBV7-9	-	TRBD1	TRBJ1-2	14	TGTGCCAGCAGCTTAGCGCTAACAGGGGATGGCTACACCTTC	CASSLALTGDGYTF
TRBV6-1	once	-	TRBJ2-7	15	TGTGCCAGCAGTGAAGCGGGTAAGGGCCGGCTGGAGCAGTACTTC	CASSEAGKGRLEQYF
TRBV29-1	-	-	TRBJ1-2	10	TGCAGCGCTCTCGTCGATGGCTACACCTTC	CSALVDGYTF